The present TCR beta chain was sequenced within a study of blood T cell repertoires in COVID-19. Study background: Whether acute or convalescent, the COVID-19 samples came from the United States, Italy and Spain.

Authors' methods: Nucleated cell counts were estimated from reference gene primer amplification. Only in-frame clones appear in the TCRdb table, and some are missing; sequencing was by immunoSEQ multiplex PCR. That table is the source of V, J and clone size, and D and trimming were worked out from the DNA. In the table there are a few hundred thousand clones, more than 75% of which are singletons. The germline gives CDR1 KGHSH, CDR2 LQKENI. The CDR3 sequence is 13 residues long. The ends were cut back, 4 bases at V and 8 bases at J, with 12 bases in the middle. Input material: peripheral blood. The TCR originated in a human donor in a cohort sampled during active COVID-19. J is TRBJ1-5 and V is TRBV18, with D unclear. CDR3 coding DNA: TGTGCCAGCTCACTATCCGACTCGGAGCCCCAGCATTTT. This gives the protein CASSLSDSEPQHF.